The 32 T cell receptor beta chains presented below share a single source sample, sequenced in a study of cytomegalovirus exposure and HLA in healthy donors. Amplification used 60 Vbeta primers and 13 Jbeta primers. Data came from immunoSEQ multiplex PCR; TCRdb stores just in-frame clones and leaves some out. The sample records more than 150,000 clones, about 81% being singletons. What was sequenced was PBMCs. Every receptor here comes from a young woman in good health and CMV-seropositive.

The chain combines TRBV6-6 with TRBJ1-2; the D gene is possibly TRBD1 (5 bases). The CDR3 runs to 15 residues. V was pared by 6 bases and J by 6 bases, with 20 bases between. Germline V gene sequence: CDR1 MNHNY, CDR2 SVGAGI (reference sequence). CDR3 coding DNA: TGTGCCAGCAGCCCCGTCGGGAAGGGAGGGGATGGCTACACCTTC. It translates to CASSPVGKGGDGYTF.

In this sample, this clone turned up a few times. This sequence joins TRBV19 and TRBJ1-1; D might be TRBD1 (5 bases). V was shortened by 5 bases and J by 5 bases, with 15 bases between the two germline ends. Germline values: CDR1 LNHDA, CDR2 SQIVND (reference sequence). The CDR3 runs to 14 residues. The CDR3, as DNA: TGTGCCAGTAGTCGACCAGGGAGGAAGACTGAAGCTTTCTTT. Protein: CASSRPGRKTEAFF.

The chain joins TRBV5-1 to TRBJ1-4, with D maybe TRBD1 (5 bases). Germline assignment: CDR1 SGHRS and CDR2 YFSETQ. This CDR3 comprises 15 residues. V lost 1 base and J 3 bases, leaving 10 bases between the germline ends. The CDR3 nucleotides are TGCGCCAGCAGCTTGTTAGGGGCTGCTAATGAAAAACTGTTTTTT. Its protein product is CASSLLGAANEKLFF.

The chain uses TRBV29-1 and TRBJ1-2; the D is unclear. The CDR3 covers 12 residues. V lost 1 base and J 8 bases, leaving 11 bases between the germline ends. Germline V gene data show CDR1 as SQVTM and CDR2 as ANQGSEA. CDR3 protein: CSVEGRRGGYTF. Written as DNA, the CDR3 is TGCAGCGTTGAAGGGCGCCGAGGGGGCTACACCTTC.

The chain links TRBV4-2 to TRBJ2-3; the match to TRBD2 covers 8 bases. V lost 6 bases to trimming and J lost 0 bases; unmatched junction nucleotides: 11. The CDR3 consists of 17 residues. The V gene's germline CDR1 is LGHNA and CDR2 YNFKEQ. The CDR3 DNA sequence: TGTGCCAGCAGTCACGGATCAGCGGGGGACAGCACAGATACGCAGTATTTT. It translates to CASSHGSAGDSTDTQYF.

Concerning this clone: The sample has other DNA sequences that encode this CDR3 too. This chain joins TRBV27 and TRBJ2-7; D is perhaps TRBD2 (5 bases). With 2 bases removed from V and 0 bases from J, the gap between germline ends came to 8 bases. CDR1 is MNHEY and CDR2 is SMNVEV in the germline V gene (reference sequence). There are 14 residues in the CDR3. The CDR3 is CASSLSGSSYEQYF. The CDR3 DNA follows: TGTGCCAGCAGTTTAAGCGGCAGCTCCTACGAGCAGTACTTC.

The J gene is TRBJ2-5, the V gene TRBV5-4, with 7 bases that match TRBD2. The CDR3 spans 14 residues. CDR1 is SGHNT, CDR2 YYREEE, per germline (reference sequence). V lost 0 bases to trimming and J lost 5 bases; unmatched junction nucleotides: 4. The CDR3 nucleotides are TGTGCCAGCAGCTTGGCCGGGGGGAAGGAGACCCAGTACTTC. Its translation is CASSLAGGKETQYF.

The chain carries TRBV7-9 and TRBJ2-2; 11 positions match TRBD1. This CDR3 is 14 amino acids long. V trimming: 3 bases; J trimming: 8 bases; junction bases outside the gene matches: 2. Germline CDR1 reads SEHNR; CDR2 reads FQNEAQ (reference sequence). The CDR3 sequence: CASSLDRGLGELFF. In nucleotides, the CDR3 is TGTGCCAGCAGCTTGGACAGGGGGCTTGGGGAGCTGTTTTTT.

This clone occurred once. The CDR3 here is CASSLGGGHGYTF. CDR3 in DNA: TGTGCCAGCAGCTTAGGCGGGGGCCATGGCTACACCTTC. The gene calls are TRBV7-9 and TRBJ1-2; D possibly corresponds to TRBD1 (6 bases). From germline, CDR1 is SEHNR and CDR2 FQNEAQ (reference sequence). V was clipped by 1 base and J by 6 bases, with 9 bases between them. The CDR3 totals 13 residues.

This clone was detected only once. The CDR3 region has the DNA TGCAGTGCTAGGGTGGGACAGCAAGCTTTCTTT. Amino acid sequence: CSARVGQQAFF. The V and J genes are TRBV20-1 and TRBJ1-1; 7 bases are a match to TRBD1. The CDR3 is 11 amino acids. Germline CDR1 DFQATT, CDR2 SNEGSKA (reference sequence). V was pared by 3 bases and J by 9 bases, with 4 bases of the junction left unmatched.

This clone was counted a single time. The genes are TRBV2 and TRBJ1-2; D is ambiguous. There are 13 residues in the CDR3. Trimming shortened V by 7 bases and J by 0 bases, and 9 bases separated the two germline ends. From germline, CDR1 is SNHLY and CDR2 FYNNEI. Here the CDR3 DNA reads TGTGCCAGCAAGGTCGGAGCTAACTATGGCTACACCTTC. Translation: CASKVGANYGYTF.

V gene TRBV4-2 combines with J gene TRBJ1-3, with 9 bases fitting TRBD1. J was trimmed by 0 bases and V by 4 bases; bases with no gene match: 1. The V gene's germline CDR1 is LGHNA and CDR2 YNFKEQ. The CDR3 runs 15 residues. CDR3 in amino acids: CASSLDRGSGNTIYF. The CDR3 DNA sequence: TGTGCCAGCAGCCTGGACAGGGGCTCTGGAAACACCATATATTTT.

This clone was detected once. The chain joins TRBV6-6 to TRBJ2-2, with 7 bases matching TRBD1. The CDR3 loop spans 16 amino acids. The V and J ends lost 0 bases and 3 bases, in that order; junction bases with no gene match: 4. Germline V gene lookup returns CDR1 MNHNY and CDR2 SVGAGI (reference sequence). CDR3 protein: CASSYSYGQDTGELFF. CDR3 DNA: TGTGCCAGCAGTTACTCCTACGGACAGGACACCGGGGAGCTGTTTTTT.

This chain links TRBV30 with TRBJ2-2, with TRBD2 as a possible D gene (5 bases). Trimming left V 2 bases short and J 4 bases short, with 14 bases between. Per the germline V gene, CDR1 is GTSNPN and CDR2 is SVGIG (reference sequence). The CDR3 covers 15 residues. The CDR3 DNA reads TGTGCCTGGAGTATGATGAGCGGACTCACCGGGGAGCTGTTTTTT. This sequence encodes CAWSMMSGLTGELFF. Together with reference TRBV30 and TRBJ2-2, the CDR3 gives the full variable domain: SQTIHQWPATLVQPVGSPLSLECTVEGTSNPNLYWYRQAAGRGLQLLFYSVGIGQISSEVPQNLSASRPQDRQFILSSKKLLLSDSGFYLCAWSMMSGLTGELFFGEGSRLTVL.

This chain connects TRBV2 to TRBJ2-7; 16 bases are a match to TRBD2. Trimming removed 8 bases from V and 6 bases from J; junction bases left unmatched: 4. The CDR3 spans 14 residues. Germline-derived CDR1 and CDR2 are SNHLY and FYNNEI. CDR3 in amino acids: CASGTSGGAREQYF. DNA for the CDR3: TGTGCCAGCGGGACTAGCGGGGGGGCTCGCGAGCAGTACTTC. Full variable domain (remainder filled in from reference TRBV2 and TRBJ2-7): EPEVTQTPSHQVTQMGQEVILRCVPISNHLYFYWYRQILGQKVEFLVSFYNNEISEKSEIFDDQFSVERPDGSNFTLKIRSTKLEDSAMYFCASGTSGGAREQYFGPGTRLTVT.

The gene calls are TRBV7-9 and TRBJ2-5; weak D call: TRBD1 (5 bases). This CDR3 is built from 15 residues. The V end lost 1 base, the J end lost 5 bases, and 14 bases lay between the germline ends. Germline CDR1 is SEHNR and CDR2 is FQNEAQ (reference sequence). In DNA form, the CDR3 reads TGTGCCAGCAGCTTAGGGACACCAGGGCGGGAGACCCAGTACTTC. It encodes CASSLGTPGRETQYF.

This rearrangement joins TRBV4-1 to TRBJ2-3; perhaps TRBD1 as D (6 bases). The germline gives CDR1 MGHRA, CDR2 YSYEKL. V lost 0 bases and J lost 1, with 8 bases in between. The length of the CDR3 is 15 residues. Here the CDR3 reads CASSQDWTGTDTQYF. The CDR3 region has the DNA TGCGCCAGCAGCCAAGATTGGACAGGCACAGATACGCAGTATTTT.

The chain couples TRBV9 to TRBJ2-5; maybe TRBD2 (6 bases). Trimming took 2 bases from V and 7 from J, leaving 15 bases between them. Looked up from germline, CDR1 is SGDLS and CDR2 is YYNGEE. The CDR3 runs to 14 residues. CDR3: CASSVGGSEGTQYF. The DNA of the CDR3 is TGTGCCAGCAGCGTCGGGGGTTCCGAGGGGACCCAGTACTTC. Full variable domain (missing parts from reference TRBV9 and TRBJ2-5): DSGVTQTPKHLITATGQRVTLRCSPRSGDLSVYWYQQSLDQGLQFLIQYYNGEERAKGNILERFSAQQFPDLHSELNLSSLELGDSALYFCASSVGGSEGTQYFGPGTRLLVL.

The V and J genes are TRBV6-5 and TRBJ2-7, with 10 bases aligning to TRBD2. The CDR3 contains 16 residues. With 4 bases clipped from V and 2 bases from J, the junction kept 8 bases outside the gene matches. Germline CDR1 MNHEY, CDR2 SVGAGI. CDR3 coding DNA: TGTGCCAGCAGTTCCGGGGTAGCGGGGGGTCCCTACGAGCAGTACTTC. It codes for CASSSGVAGGPYEQYF.

The rearrangement links TRBV7-3 to TRBJ1-1; D is unresolved. The V gene's germline CDR1 is SGHTA and CDR2 FQGTGA. Deletions cut 3 bases from V and 1 base from J, with 6 bases between. The CDR3 length is 13 residues. CDR3: CASSFFQNTEAFF. CDR3 DNA sequence: TGTGCCAGCAGCTTTTTCCAGAACACTGAAGCTTTCTTT.

The chain is built from TRBV7-9 and TRBJ2-5; unclear D gene. The V end was cut by 4 bases, the J end by 5 bases, with 20 bases between. CDR1 is SEHNR, CDR2 FQNEAQ, per germline (reference sequence). The CDR3 consists of 16 residues. CDR3 residues: CASSSAVYPVGETQYF. The CDR3 nucleotides are TGTGCCAGCAGCTCCGCGGTTTATCCGGTGGGTGAGACCCAGTACTTC.

The V gene is TRBV2, the J gene TRBJ2-6; the match to TRBD1 covers 7 bases. Losses at the gene ends were 6 bases for V and 3 bases for J; bases not matched to a gene: 5. Germline values: CDR1 SNHLY, CDR2 FYNNEI. CDR3 length: 15 amino acids. The CDR3 nucleotides are TGTGCCAGCAGAGCCGGGACAGTTGGGGCCAACGTCCTGACTTTC. Its translation: CASRAGTVGANVLTF.

CDR3 nucleotides: TGCGCCAGCAGCTTGTCAGGGGTTGTGACAGATACGCAGTATTTT. Translation gives CASSLSGVVTDTQYF. This rearrangement joins TRBV5-1 to TRBJ2-3, with a tentative D call TRBD1 (6 bases). The CDR3 runs to 15 residues. Looked up from germline, CDR1 is SGHRS and CDR2 is YFSETQ. V was shortened by 1 base and J by 3 bases, with 12 bases between the two germline ends.

This rearrangement joins TRBV9 to TRBJ2-3; 9 bases are shared with TRBD2. The CDR3 loop spans 17 amino acids. Losses at the gene ends were 0 bases for V and 0 bases for J; bases not matched to a gene: 5. Germline assignment: CDR1 SGDLS and CDR2 YYNGEE. This CDR3 is CASSVDGRGGSTDTQYF. CDR3 DNA: TGTGCCAGCAGCGTAGATGGGCGGGGGGGCAGCACAGATACGCAGTATTTT.

This clone was seen a single time. V gene TRBV5-1 combines with J gene TRBJ2-3; possible D gene TRBD1, 6 bases. The CDR3 contains 16 residues. Germline CDR1 and CDR2: SGHRS and YFSETQ. V was pared by 0 bases and J by 6 bases, with 17 bases between. The CDR3 DNA reads TGCGCCAGCAGCTTGGAGGGCTTCTTCACAGGGGATACGCAGTATTTT. Protein product: CASSLEGFFTGDTQYF.

The chain recombines TRBV30 with TRBJ1-2; D not certain. Germline CDR1 reads GTSNPN; CDR2 reads SVGIG (reference sequence). There are 12 residues in the CDR3. V shed 5 bases and J shed 4 bases, with 11 bases lying between them. For the CDR3, the DNA is TGTGCCTGGGGCGGGGAGTTCTATGGCTACACCTTC. It yields the protein CAWGGEFYGYTF. The entire variable domain, with the rest obtained from reference TRBV30 and TRBJ1-2, is as follows: SQTIHQWPATLVQPVGSPLSLECTVEGTSNPNLYWYRQAAGRGLQLLFYSVGIGQISSEVPQNLSASRPQDRQFILSSKKLLLSDSGFYLCAWGGEFYGYTFGSGTRLTVV.

This clone was detected only once. This chain connects TRBV5-1 to TRBJ1-2, with 7 bases aligning to TRBD1. CDR3 length: 14 residues. The V and J ends lost 4 bases and 1 base, in that order; junction bases with no gene match: 4. Per germline, CDR1 SGHRS and CDR2 YFSETQ. CDR3 residues: CASSPGQSNYGYTF. The CDR3 DNA sequence: TGCGCCAGCAGCCCGGGACAGAGTAACTATGGCTACACCTTC.

This chain joins TRBV19 and TRBJ1-4, with D uncertain. The CDR3 has 14 residues. CDR1 is LNHDA, CDR2 SQIVND, per germline (reference sequence). The V and J ends lost 7 bases and 8 bases respectively, with 17 bases between them. CDR3: CASNQEVRPEKLFF. The CDR3, as DNA: TGTGCCAGTAACCAAGAGGTTCGGCCCGAAAAACTGTTTTTT.

For the CDR3, the DNA is TGTGCCATCAGTGGGGGGGGGTCCCCTCAAGAGACCCAGTACTTC. Its translation is CAISGGGSPQETQYF. V gene TRBV10-3 combines with J gene TRBJ2-5; 7 nucleotides line up with TRBD2. After removal of 4 bases from V and 2 bases from J, the junction contained 7 bases not matched to a gene. CDR1 ENHRY and CDR2 SYGVKD come from the germline V gene. The CDR3 runs 15 residues.

The V call is TRBV7-9, the J call TRBJ2-7; 8 nucleotides match TRBD1. The V segment lost 5 bases and the J segment 7 bases; nucleotides outside the gene matches: 7. This CDR3 region has 13 residues. In germline, CDR1 is SEHNR, CDR2 FQNEAQ (reference sequence). In DNA form, the CDR3 reads TGTGCCAGCAGCGCCCAAAGGGACAGGGAGCAGTACGTC. Translation gives CASSAQRDREQYV.

V is TRBV30 and J is TRBJ2-3; D might be TRBD2 (6 bases). The CDR3 contains 16 residues. Per germline, CDR1 GTSNPN and CDR2 SVGIG (reference sequence). The V and J ends lost 1 base and 1 base respectively, with 15 bases between them. This CDR3 reads CAWSASFSGGTDTQYF. CDR3 sequence (DNA): TGTGCCTGGAGTGCCTCTTTTTCGGGGGGCACAGATACGCAGTATTTT.

A few counts support this clone. The gene calls are TRBV30 and TRBJ1-6; TRBD1 might be the D (6 bases). The CDR3 spans 17 residues. Trimming removed 2 bases at V and 4 bases at J, with 18 bases between. Per germline, CDR1 GTSNPN and CDR2 SVGIG (reference sequence). CDR3 sequence reads: CAWSMGAGGTYNSPLHF. In nucleotides, the CDR3 is TGTGCCTGGAGTATGGGGGCGGGGGGCACATATAATTCACCCCTCCACTTT.